A selection of T cell receptor beta chains follows, all from one sample in a study of cytomegalovirus exposure and HLA in healthy donors. Only in-frame clones appear in the TCRdb table, and some are missing; sequencing was by immunoSEQ multiplex PCR. The table has about 150,000 clones, nearly 80% seen once. Material for sequencing was PBMCs. These receptors were taken from a male donor in good health and CMV-seronegative. Both conserved end residues are part of each CDR3. Fields, in order: clone size, J gene, V gene, D gene, CDR3 DNA, CDR3 protein. The D gene is left open where the match is weak. A row's size may be missing; if present it is once, few, many or a size class.

NA,TRBJ1-2,TRBV5-4,NA,TGTGCCAGCAGCCAAATGACAGGCAGGGGTAACTATGGCTACACCTTC,CASSQMTGRGNYGYTF
NA,TRBJ2-1,TRBV5-5,NA,TGTGCCAGCATAACCGGCTACAATGAGCAGTTCTTC,CASITGYNEQFF
NA,TRBJ2-1,TRBV25-1,TRBD2,TGTGCCAGCAGTGATGTCGGGGGGGGAAGCTCCTACAATGAGCAGTTCTTC,CASSDVGGGSSYNEQFF
NA,TRBJ1-1,TRBV27,TRBD1,TGTGCCAGCAGGGGGACAGGGTGGGGCACTGAAGCTTTCTTT,CASRGTGWGTEAFF
NA,TRBJ1-6,TRBV7-2,NA,TGTGCCAGCAGCTCCCCGGCAGGGGTTTTTAATAATTCACCCCTCCACTTT,CASSSPAGVFNNSPLHF
NA,TRBJ2-1,TRBV7-9,NA,TGTGCCAGCAGCCCCCGGGGTCCTTCCTACAATGAGCAGTTCTTC,CASSPRGPSYNEQFF
NA,TRBJ1-2,TRBV5-6,TRBD1,TGTGCCAGCAGCTTGGAACAGGGGTACGGCTACACCTTC,CASSLEQGYGYTF
NA,TRBJ1-1,TRBV4-1,TRBD1,TGCGCCAGCAGCCTAGGACAGGGAATGAACACTGAAGCTTTCTTT,CASSLGQGMNTEAFF
NA,TRBJ2-3,TRBV6-1,NA,TGTGCCAGCACCGGGGATCGGACAGATACGCAGTATTTT,CASTGDRTDTQYF
NA,TRBJ2-5,TRBV7-2,TRBD2,TGTGCCAGCAGCCTGGAATGGGGGGGAGGAGAGACCCAGTACTTC,CASSLEWGGGETQYF
once,TRBJ1-6,TRBV7-8,NA,TGTGCCAGCAGCTCCGGGGAGGGGCCTCCTAATTCACCCCTCCACTTT,CASSSGEGPPNSPLHF
NA,TRBJ1-2,TRBV30,NA,TGTGCCTGGAATAAGGGGAACTATGGCTACACCTTC,CAWNKGNYGYTF
NA,TRBJ1-1,TRBV30,NA,TGTGCCTGGAGTGTAGGAGCCGGCCCGGAGACTGAAGCTTTCTTT,CAWSVGAGPETEAFF
NA,TRBJ1-1,TRBV5-4,TRBD1,TGTGCCAGCAGCACTTGGACAGGGAACACTGAAGCTTTCTTT,CASSTWTGNTEAFF
NA,TRBJ2-1,TRBV7-3,TRBD2,TGTGCCAGCAGTACTCAGGGAGGGTCCTACAATGAGCAGTTCTTC,CASSTQGGSYNEQFF
few,TRBJ2-3,TRBV5-1,TRBD1,TGCGCCAGCAGCCCCGTCCCACCCCGAGACAGGGTCACAGATACGCAGTATTTT,CASSPVPPRDRVTDTQYF
NA,TRBJ2-2,TRBV11-3,TRBD1,TGTGCCAGCAGCACAGGGGACACCGGGGAGCTGTTTTTT,CASSTGDTGELFF
NA,TRBJ2-3,TRBV6-4,TRBD2,TGTGCCAGCAGTGAAACTTTTAGCGGGGGCTTTGGAGATACGCAGTATTTT,CASSETFSGGFGDTQYF
NA,TRBJ2-2,TRBV12-2,NA,TGTGCAAGTCGGTTCTTAGCGGGAGGGCCCTACACCGGGGAGCTGTTTTTT,CASRFLAGGPYTGELFF
NA,TRBJ1-2,TRBV6-5,NA,TGTGCCAGCAGTTCTTTGACGGGAGCCTATGGCTACACCTTC,CASSSLTGAYGYTF
once,TRBJ1-1,TRBV7-8,NA,TGTGCCAGCACCCAGTCGCCAGGGAACACTGAAGCTTTCTTT,CASTQSPGNTEAFF
NA,TRBJ1-1,TRBV5-1,NA,TGCGCCAGCAGCTCGGGCGGGGGATTGAACACTGAAGCTTTCTTT,CASSSGGGLNTEAFF
NA,TRBJ1-4,TRBV10-3,NA,TGTGCAGCAGGGGAATGGGAAAAACTGTTTTTT,CAAGEWEKLFF
few,TRBJ1-2,TRBV27,NA,TGTGCCAGCAGCCCCAGGCGCACCAACTATGGCTACACCTTC,CASSPRRTNYGYTF
NA,TRBJ1-5,TRBV7-6,TRBD1,TGTGCCAGCAGCCCAGGGACAGGGAATCAGCCCCAGCATTTT,CASSPGTGNQPQHF
once,TRBJ2-1,TRBV19,NA,TGTGCCAGTAGCAGGGAAGGTTCCTACAATGAGCAGTTCTTC,CASSREGSYNEQFF
NA,TRBJ1-2,TRBV7-9,TRBD1,TGTGCCAGCAGCTTGAGGGACAGCTATGGCTACACCTTC,CASSLRDSYGYTF
NA,TRBJ2-1,TRBV5-4,NA,TGTGCCAGCAGGGGAGACATAACCTCCTACAATGAGCAGTTCTTC,CASRGDITSYNEQFF
NA,TRBJ1-2,TRBV7-9,NA,TGTGCCAGCAGCAACCGGGAGTATGGCTACACCTTC,CASSNREYGYTF
NA,TRBJ2-5,TRBV27,TRBD1,TGTGCCAGCAGTTGGCGCAGGGGGGAGACCCAGTACTTC,CASSWRRGETQYF
NA,TRBJ2-7,TRBV11-3,NA,TGTGCCAGCAGCTTAGGGTTCGGGGGGCCCTACGAGCAGTACTTC,CASSLGFGGPYEQYF
once,TRBJ1-5,TRBV15,NA,TGTGCCACCAGCAGAACGCAGGGGTCTGTAAGTCAGCCCCAGCATTTT,CATSRTQGSVSQPQHF
NA,TRBJ1-2,TRBV7-9,TRBD1,TGTGCCAGCAGCCAAGGCGACAGGGGGTATGGTGGCTACACCTTC,CASSQGDRGYGGYTF
NA,TRBJ2-5,TRBV5-8,TRBD1,TGTGCCAGCAGCTTGGGGGACAGGGTAGAAGAGACCCAGTACTTC,CASSLGDRVEETQYF
once,TRBJ2-7,TRBV19,NA,TGTGCCAGTAGTATTTCGGACAGCTCCTACGAGCAGTACTTC,CASSISDSSYEQYF
NA,TRBJ1-1,TRBV19,TRBD1,TGTGCCAGTAGTCCCAGACAGGGCTTTAACACTGAAGCTTTCTTT,CASSPRQGFNTEAFF
NA,TRBJ2-7,TRBV4-1,TRBD1,TGCGCCAGCAGCCCTGGGCCCGACAGGGGGGGATACGAGCAGTACTTC,CASSPGPDRGGYEQYF
NA,TRBJ2-7,TRBV5-6,NA,TGTGCCAGCAGCTTGGCAGGGGCGTCCGGTTATCTGTACTTC,CASSLAGASGYLYF
NA,TRBJ2-7,TRBV11-2,TRBD1,TGTGCCGGCAGCTGGGCAGGGACAGGGGCCTACGAGCAGTACTTC,CAGSWAGTGAYEQYF
NA,TRBJ2-5,TRBV7-6,NA,TGTGCCAGCAGCTTAAGGGCCCTAGCGCCCCGAGAGACCCAGTACTTC,CASSLRALAPRETQYF
NA,TRBJ2-7,TRBV7-9,NA,TGTGCCAGCAGCCAAGGCGGGGCGGGAGAGCAGTACTTC,CASSQGGAGEQYF
NA,TRBJ1-1,TRBV30,NA,TGTGCCTGGGGGGACTCCCGAAGATATCATGAAGCTTTCTTT,CAWGDSRRYHEAFF
NA,TRBJ1-1,TRBV2,TRBD1,TGTGCCAGCTCGAAGGGGGGGACAGGGGGCGTACGGACTGAAGCTTTCTTT,CASSKGGTGGVRTEAFF
NA,TRBJ1-2,TRBV18,NA,TGTGCCAGCTCACCACCAGGGGCCTATGGCTACACCTTC,CASSPPGAYGYTF
NA,TRBJ1-1,TRBV6-5,NA,TGTGCCAGCAGCCCGGGGGGGGCGGCGAACACTGAAGCTTTCTTT,CASSPGGAANTEAFF
NA,TRBJ2-7,TRBV29-1,NA,TGCAGCGTTGGCACCCCCAGGAACGAGCAGTACTTC,CSVGTPRNEQYF
NA,TRBJ1-1,TRBV7-3,NA,TGTGCCAGCAGCTTAATCGGGGGTTCCACTGAAGCTTTCTTT,CASSLIGGSTEAFF
NA,TRBJ2-1,TRBV21-1,NA,TGTGCCAGCAGAGAAAGGCCGCCCCGGAGCTCCTACAATGAGCAGTTCTTC,CASRERPPRSSYNEQFF
NA,TRBJ2-2,TRBV27,NA,TGTGCCAGCAGTTTATCTCCTAGCCTTGGGGTCGGCACCGGGGAGCTGTTTTTT,CASSLSPSLGVGTGELFF
NA,TRBJ1-4,TRBV5-1,NA,TGCGCCAGCACACCTTCGGGACGACAGTGGGGGGGAAAACTGTTTTTT,CASTPSGRQWGGKLFF
NA,TRBJ2-5,TRBV7-9,NA,TGTGCCAGCGGCGGGACTTCAAAAGAGACCCAGTACTTC,CASGGTSKETQYF